This T cell receptor beta chain was identified during a study of CD8 T cells in ankylosing spondylitis. 5'-RACE, quantitative and with molecular barcodes, yielded the TCR beta libraries. From the 5' RACE reads, TCRdb called clonotypes with MiXCR, one entry per CDR3 protein. The sample carries 300,000 to 400,000 distinct CDR3 sequences, approximately 20% recorded once. Of note for this clonotype: Its matching antigen is unknown.

Study-level results: There was a TCR beta motif, made of eight highly homologous variants, that appeared characteristic of ankylosing spondylitis blood. A number of the motif variants had already been described in reactive arthritis synovial fluid and blood. CD8+ disease-linked clones were present at relatively low frequencies in blood.

This clonotype originated in a male donor with ankylosing spondylitis or in good health (not recorded which). The sample consisted of blood, either unsorted or a sorted T cell fraction (not recorded which).

This chain's CDR3 is CASLGLGDNEQFF. The CDR3 bases are TGTGCCAGCCTGGGACTAGGGGACAATGAGCAGTTCTTC. The gene calls are TRBV6-2 or TRBV6-3 and TRBJ2-1; the match to TRBD2 covers 8 bases. V shed 8 bases, J shed 5 bases, and the junction held 5 bases outside the gene matches. The germline CDR1 and CDR2 sequences are MNHEY and SVGEGT. This CDR3 has 13 residues.